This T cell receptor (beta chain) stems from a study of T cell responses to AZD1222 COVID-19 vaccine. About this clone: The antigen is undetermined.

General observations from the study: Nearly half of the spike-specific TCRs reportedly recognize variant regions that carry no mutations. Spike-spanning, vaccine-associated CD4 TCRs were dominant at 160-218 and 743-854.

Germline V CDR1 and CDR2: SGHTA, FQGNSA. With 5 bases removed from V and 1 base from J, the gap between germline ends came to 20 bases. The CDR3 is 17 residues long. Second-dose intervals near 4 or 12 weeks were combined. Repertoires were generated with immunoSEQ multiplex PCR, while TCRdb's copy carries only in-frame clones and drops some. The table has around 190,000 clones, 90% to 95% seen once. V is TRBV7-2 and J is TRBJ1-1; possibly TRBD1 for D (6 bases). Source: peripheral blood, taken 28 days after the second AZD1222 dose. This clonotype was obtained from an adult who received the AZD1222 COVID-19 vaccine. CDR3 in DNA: TGTGCCAGCAGCCCAGGTTGGGACACGAAAAAGAACACTGAAGCTTTCTTT. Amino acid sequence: CASSPGWDTKKNTEAFF.